This TCR beta chain was captured in a study of control samples from healthy donors and cancer patients. The J segment lost 1 base and the V segment lost 2 bases, leaving 1 base of the junction unmatched. This CDR3 comprises 15 residues. In germline, CDR1 is SGHRS, CDR2 YFSETQ. Sequencing used immunoSEQ multiplex PCR; TCRdb keeps in-frame clones, though not all of them. The sample yields approximately 69,000 clones, approximately 89% seen once. V usage is TRBV5-1 and J usage is TRBJ2-3; TRBD1 agrees at 10 bases. This TCR derives from a man in his 60s with colorectal cancer. Sequencing input: PBMCs. This CDR3 is CASSFGQGGTDTQYF. CDR3 DNA sequence: TGCGCCAGCAGCTTCGGACAGGGGGGCACAGATACGCAGTATTTT.